Below, 25 T cell receptor beta chains from the same sample are listed, as sequenced in a study of monozygotic twins with inflammatory bowel disease. TCRdb re-called the 5' RACE reads; one entry per CDR3 protein, DNA not given. The sample has just over 300,000 distinct CDR3 sequences, and its top ten clones hold over 5.5%. Sequencing was done on a sample of blood. These receptors were taken from a human donor with ulcerative colitis or Crohn's disease, or a healthy co-twin of an affected twin (not recorded which).

The chain employs TRBV12-3 or TRBV12-4 and TRBJ2-2; the TCRdb D gene call, TRBD2, has no DNA to confirm it. The CDR3 is 16 amino acids. CDR3 in amino acids: CASRVEGLTNTGELFF.

This chain links TRBV20-1 with TRBJ2-7. This CDR3 is 12 amino acids long. In germline, CDR1 is DFQATT, CDR2 SNEGSKA (reference sequence). Here the CDR3 reads CSAQRASYEQYF.

The chain links TRBV28 to TRBJ2-3; TCRdb proposes TRBD2, but this gene call is untestable without DNA. The CDR3 runs 14 residues. Germline lookup yields CDR1 MDHEN and CDR2 SYDVKM. The chain's CDR3 is CASSPSLRLDTQYF.

The chain has TRBV4-3 and TRBJ2-1. Germline V gene lookup returns CDR1 LGHNA and CDR2 YSLEER. CDR3 size: 14 residues. The chain's CDR3 is CASSQVTGYNEQFF.

The rearrangement joins TRBV9 to TRBJ2-5. In germline, CDR1 is SGDLS, CDR2 YYNGEE. CDR3 size: 15 residues. CDR3 sequence reads: CASSVDKGGPETQYF.

The J gene is TRBJ1-4, the V gene TRBV12-3 or TRBV12-4. The length of the CDR3 is 15 residues. The CDR3: CASSRRNYRQEKLFF.

The V and J genes are TRBV2 and TRBJ2-3. This CDR3 is 13 amino acids long. CDR1 and CDR2 (germline): SNHLY, FYNNEI. CDR3 amino acids: CASRDVSTDTQYF.

V usage is TRBV10-1 and J usage is TRBJ1-1; the D gene TCRdb calls, TRBD1, cannot be checked with no DNA. The germline V gene encodes CDR1 WNHNN and CDR2 SYGVQD (reference sequence). CDR3 size: 13 residues. The CDR3 loop reads CASKGSVNTEAFF.

The V call is TRBV12-3 or TRBV12-4, the J call TRBJ1-2; TCRdb gives TRBD1 as the D gene, but with no DNA this cannot be confirmed. This CDR3 has 16 amino acids. The CDR3 here is CASSSRLGQHLYGYTF.

This chain connects TRBV6-2 or TRBV6-3 to TRBJ1-5; TCRdb's D call of TRBD1 is untestable without DNA. The CDR3 runs to 15 residues. Germline V gives CDR1 MNHEY, CDR2 SVGEGT. This CDR3 reads CASSGTGGFNQPQHF.

The J gene is TRBJ2-1, the V gene TRBV20-1; TCRdb lists TRBD2, though no DNA is available to test this call. Germline V lookup: CDR1 DFQATT, CDR2 SNEGSKA (reference sequence). The CDR3 has 16 amino acids. The CDR3 here is CSASIGRTSGTYEQFF.

The rearrangement links TRBV12-3 or TRBV12-4 to TRBJ1-2; TCRdb returns TRBD1, unconfirmable since there is no DNA. The CDR3 runs to 16 residues. The CDR3 here is CASSSLIRTGAYGYTF.

The gene calls are TRBV5-1 and TRBJ2-1. The CDR3 totals 14 residues. From germline, CDR1 is SGHRS and CDR2 YFSETQ. The CDR3 is CASSLVRLHNEQFF.

This chain links TRBV12-3 or TRBV12-4 with TRBJ1-6; TCRdb names TRBD1, which stays unverified in the absence of DNA. This CDR3 region has 16 residues. The CDR3 loop reads CASTSAGVIYNSPLHF.

This chain links TRBV7-2 with TRBJ1-1; the TCRdb D gene call, TRBD1, has no DNA to confirm it. The CDR3 is 14 amino acids. Germline CDR1 is SGHTA and CDR2 is FQGNSA. CDR3 residues: CASSNDRLNTEAFF.

This chain joins TRBV11-2 and TRBJ2-1. The CDR3 runs 13 residues. CDR1 is SGHAT, CDR2 FQNNGV, per germline. CDR3 in amino acids: CASSLVLYNEQFF.

The chain combines TRBV5-4 with TRBJ1-6; TCRdb names TRBD1, which stays unverified in the absence of DNA. Germline V lookup: CDR1 SGHNT, CDR2 YYREEE (reference sequence). The CDR3 spans 17 residues. CDR3: CASSAPGQGINNSPLHF. Variable domain in full (rest from reference TRBV5-4 and TRBJ1-6): ETGVTQSPTHLIKTRGQQVTLRCSSQSGHNTVSWYQQALGQGPQFIFQYYREEENGRGNFPPRFSGLQFPNYSSELNVNALELDDSALYLCASSAPGQGINNSPLHFGNGTRLTVT.

V and J are TRBV18 and TRBJ2-5; TCRdb designates TRBD2, a call that cannot be tested without DNA. CDR1 is KGHSH and CDR2 is LQKENI in the germline V gene. This CDR3 is built from 13 residues. The CDR3 sequence is CASSVAAGETQYF.

The chain is built from TRBV10-3 and TRBJ2-6; without DNA, the TCRdb call of TRBD2 cannot be checked. Germline lookup yields CDR1 ENHRY and CDR2 SYGVKD. This CDR3 has 16 residues. The chain's CDR3 is CAIPPSGGQGANVLTF.

The J gene is TRBJ2-2, the V gene TRBV12-5; TCRdb names TRBD2, which stays unverified in the absence of DNA. The germline V gene encodes CDR1 LGHNT and CDR2 FRNRAP. CDR3 length equals 17 residues. CDR3: CASGLGTSGTNTGELFF.

The gene calls are TRBV7-7 and TRBJ2-5; TCRdb picks TRBD1, but there is no DNA to check that call. The germline CDR1 and CDR2 sequences are SSHAT and FNYEAQ (reference sequence). CDR3 size: 15 residues. The CDR3 here is CASSLTGQGFGTQYF.

The V gene is TRBV12-3 or TRBV12-4, the J gene TRBJ1-5; TCRdb indicates TRBD1, and absent DNA this call remains unverified. This CDR3 region has 18 residues. CDR3 region: CASSQRDRGLVGNQPQHF.

The chain couples TRBV27 to TRBJ2-7. Germline-derived CDR1 and CDR2 are MNHEY and SMNVEV (reference sequence). The CDR3 runs to 16 residues. CDR3 protein: CASSLFSAGSPTEQYF.

This chain uses TRBV3-1 with TRBJ2-3; the TCRdb D gene call, TRBD2, has no DNA to confirm it. This CDR3 has 15 amino acids. The germline V gene has CDR1 LGHDT and CDR2 YNNKEL (reference sequence). This CDR3 reads CASSQGLANTDTQYF.

The V call is TRBV3-1, the J call TRBJ2-1; the D call of TRBD2 rests on TCRdb alone, since no DNA is present to check it. Germline-derived CDR1 and CDR2 are LGHDT and YNNKEL (reference sequence). This CDR3 spans 16 amino acids. The CDR3 reads CASSKGVAAIRGEQFF.